The 19 T cell receptor beta chains below were found in one sample sequenced in a study of cytomegalovirus exposure and HLA in healthy donors. Primers included in the PCR were 60 Vbeta and 13 Jbeta primers. Data came from immunoSEQ multiplex PCR; TCRdb stores just in-frame clones and leaves some out. The sample table sets out 100,000 to 150,000 clones. Material: PBMCs. These receptors all come from a woman in her thirties or forties in good health and CMV-seropositive.

The J gene is TRBJ1-3, the V gene TRBV10-2; 9 nucleotides align to TRBD1. The germline V gene encodes CDR1 WSHSY and CDR2 SAAADI. V dropped 4 bases and J dropped 0; count of bases not matched to a gene: 4. The CDR3 loop spans 16 amino acids. The chain's CDR3 is CASSVGTGPSGNTIYF. CDR3 sequence (DNA): TGCGCCAGCAGTGTTGGGACAGGGCCCTCTGGAAACACCATATATTTT.

The CDR3 region has the DNA TGTGCCAGCAGGAGGGACAGGGGATTAGAAGCTTTCTTT. Protein: CASRRDRGLEAFF. The chain has TRBV28 and TRBJ1-1, with TRBD1 identical over 10 bases. Germline V gene data show CDR1 as MDHEN and CDR2 as SYDVKM. This CDR3 spans 13 amino acids. The J segment lost 8 bases and the V segment lost 6 bases, leaving 6 bases of the junction unmatched.

J is TRBJ1-1 and V is TRBV5-4; 7 bases are a match to TRBD1. The CDR3 is made up of 15 amino acids. J gave up 4 bases and V 1 base, and 7 bases lay outside the gene matches. Germline-derived CDR1 and CDR2 are SGHNT and YYREEE (reference sequence). CDR3 DNA sequence: TGTGCCAGCAGCTTGATTCAGGGGGTCGTCACTGAAGCTTTCTTT. Translation gives CASSLIQGVVTEAFF.

The rearrangement joins TRBV5-1 to TRBJ1-5, with D unresolved. V dropped 0 bases and J dropped 4 bases, with 11 bases sitting between them. Germline V gene sequence: CDR1 SGHRS, CDR2 YFSETQ. The length of the CDR3 is 15 residues. The CDR3 reads CASSLAYGENQPQHF. The CDR3 bases are TGCGCCAGCAGCTTGGCCTACGGGGAAAATCAGCCCCAGCATTTT. The variable domain in full, completed from reference TRBV5-1 and TRBJ1-5, reads KAGVTQTPRYLIKTRGQQVTLSCSPISGHRSVSWYQQTPGQGLQFLFEYFSETQRNKGNFPGRFSGRQFSNSRSEMNVSTLELGDSALYLCASSLAYGENQPQHFGDGTRLSIL.

This chain links TRBV7-9 with TRBJ2-7; D uncertain. Germline CDR1 reads SEHNR; CDR2 reads FQNEAQ (reference sequence). The germline V and J ends were trimmed by 0 bases and 0 bases, with 12 bases remaining between them. The CDR3 is made up of 16 amino acids. The CDR3, as DNA: TGTGCCAGCAGCTTAGCGGGCTTTTCAGCCTCCTACGAGCAGTACTTC. It translates to CASSLAGFSASYEQYF.

This chain joins TRBV30 and TRBJ2-3, with D unresolved. The CDR3 consists of 15 residues. The V end was cut by 2 bases, the J end by 0 bases, with 12 bases between. Germline loops: CDR1 GTSNPN, CDR2 SVGIG (reference sequence). The DNA for the CDR3 is TGTGCCTGGAGTCGAGCGTCAACGAGCACAGATACGCAGTATTTT. Its protein is CAWSRASTSTDTQYF.

J is TRBJ2-2 and V is TRBV5-1; D uncertain. The CDR3 length is 13 residues. The germline V and J ends were trimmed by 3 bases and 10 bases, with 13 bases remaining between them. From germline, CDR1 is SGHRS and CDR2 YFSETQ. CDR3 in amino acids: CASSSALRLELFF. The CDR3 bases are TGCGCCAGCAGCTCTGCCCTCCGGTTGGAGCTGTTTTTT.

The V call is TRBV7-9, the J call TRBJ2-3, with TRBD1 matching 9 bases. V dropped 8 bases and J dropped 5; count of bases not matched to a gene: 5. CDR3 length equals 13 residues. CDR1 is SEHNR and CDR2 is FQNEAQ in the germline V gene (reference sequence). The CDR3 protein is CASQTGGRDTQYF. DNA for the CDR3: TGTGCCAGCCAGACAGGGGGGAGAGATACGCAGTATTTT. Variable domain in full (rest from reference TRBV7-9 and TRBJ2-3): DTGVSQNPRHKITKRGQNVTFRCDPISEHNRLYWYRQTLGQGPEFLTYFQNEAQLEKSRLLSDRFSAERPKGSFSTLEIQRTEQGDSAMYLCASQTGGRDTQYFGPGTRLTVL.

The CDR3 bases are TGTGCCAGCAGCCCCTACAGGGGGGGAACTAATGAAAAACTGTTTTTT. Translation: CASSPYRGGTNEKLFF. The chain carries TRBV5-8 and TRBJ1-4, with TRBD1 matching over 8 bases. CDR3 length equals 16 residues. The germline V gene has CDR1 SGHTS and CDR2 YDEGEE. With V trimmed by 4 bases and J by 1 base, 6 bases remained unmatched.

The gene calls are TRBV11-2 and TRBJ2-1; possibly TRBD2 for D (5 bases). Between the trimmed V and J ends, which lost 4 bases and 1 base, there was a span of 11 bases. CDR1 and CDR2 (germline): SGHAT, FQNNGV. The CDR3 runs to 15 residues. The CDR3 protein is CASSSGVLSYNEQFF. The CDR3 bases are TGTGCCAGCAGCTCCGGGGTGCTGTCCTACAATGAGCAGTTCTTC.

The V call is TRBV13, the J call TRBJ2-2, with 11 bases fitting TRBD2. V was pared by 5 bases and J by 3 bases, with 8 bases of the junction left unmatched. In germline, CDR1 is PRHDT, CDR2 FYEKMQ (reference sequence). The CDR3 totals 17 residues. CDR3 region: CASSTGTSGIDTGELFF. In nucleotides, the CDR3 is TGTGCCAGCAGCACAGGGACTAGCGGCATCGACACCGGGGAGCTGTTTTTT.

The chain uses TRBV6-1 and TRBJ2-1, with TRBD2 identical over 8 bases. Germline V gene data show CDR1 as MNHNS and CDR2 as SASEGT. The CDR3 length is 18 residues. V was clipped by 2 bases and J by 0 bases; unmatched bases: 9. CDR3 residues: CASSERAGGIRSYNEQFF. CDR3 bases: TGTGCCAGCAGTGAAAGGGCGGGAGGTATACGCTCCTACAATGAGCAGTTCTTC.

The rearrangement links TRBV2 to TRBJ2-1; no firm D call. Germline assignment: CDR1 SNHLY and CDR2 FYNNEI. V was trimmed by 6 bases and J by 5 bases, leaving 8 bases between them. The CDR3 loop spans 12 amino acids. The CDR3 DNA follows: TGTGCCAGCAGCACCCAGGACAATGAGCAGTTCTTC. Amino acid sequence: CASSTQDNEQFF.

This chain connects TRBV5-1 to TRBJ2-3; D is unclear. Trimming took off 1 base at V and 0 bases at J, with 6 bases between the two ends. CDR3 size: 14 residues. The V gene's germline CDR1 is SGHRS and CDR2 YFSETQ. The CDR3 DNA follows: TGCGCCAGCAGCTTGCTTCGTAGCACAGATACGCAGTATTTT. Encoded protein: CASSLLRSTDTQYF.

This sequence joins TRBV5-1 and TRBJ1-1; D perhaps matches TRBD1 (5 bases). Germline CDR1 and CDR2: SGHRS and YFSETQ. V was shortened by 7 bases and J by 1 base, with 14 bases between the two germline ends. This CDR3 contains 14 residues. CDR3 in DNA: TGCGCCAGCGGGGCTGATGCTTCGAACACTGAAGCTTTCTTT. This translates into CASGADASNTEAFF.

J is TRBJ2-1 and V is TRBV5-1; D is possibly TRBD2 (6 bases). The V end lost 4 bases, the J end lost 4 bases, and 9 bases lay between the germline ends. This CDR3 region has 13 residues. CDR1 is SGHRS, CDR2 YFSETQ, per germline. CDR3 nucleotides: TGCGCCAGCAGCCGGGACTCTTACAATGAGCAGTTCTTC. Its protein product is CASSRDSYNEQFF.

This chain links TRBV19 with TRBJ1-4; 7 positions agree with TRBD1. The V gene end was trimmed by 7 bases and the J gene end by 10 bases; junction bases not matched to a gene: 9. This CDR3 is built from 13 residues. CDR1 is LNHDA and CDR2 is SQIVND in the germline V gene (reference sequence). The CDR3 loop reads CASTAQGKGKLFF. In nucleotides, the CDR3 is TGTGCCAGTACGGCACAGGGGAAGGGAAAACTGTTTTTT.

This sequence joins TRBV5-1 and TRBJ2-7, with unresolved D. CDR1 is SGHRS and CDR2 is YFSETQ in the germline V gene. Trimming left V 3 bases short and J 1 base short, with 5 bases between. CDR3 length: 12 residues. The CDR3 loop is CASSSPSYEQYF. The CDR3 nucleotides are TGCGCCAGCAGCTCCCCTTCCTACGAGCAGTACTTC.

The V call is TRBV5-1, the J call TRBJ2-5; D perhaps matches TRBD2 (5 bases). Germline V gene lookup returns CDR1 SGHRS and CDR2 YFSETQ. The V end was cut by 0 bases, the J end by 2 bases, with 14 bases between. CDR3 length equals 16 residues. CDR3 nucleotides: TGCGCCAGCAGCTTGGTGCCATCAGGAGGACAAGAGACCCAGTACTTC. It codes for CASSLVPSGGQETQYF.